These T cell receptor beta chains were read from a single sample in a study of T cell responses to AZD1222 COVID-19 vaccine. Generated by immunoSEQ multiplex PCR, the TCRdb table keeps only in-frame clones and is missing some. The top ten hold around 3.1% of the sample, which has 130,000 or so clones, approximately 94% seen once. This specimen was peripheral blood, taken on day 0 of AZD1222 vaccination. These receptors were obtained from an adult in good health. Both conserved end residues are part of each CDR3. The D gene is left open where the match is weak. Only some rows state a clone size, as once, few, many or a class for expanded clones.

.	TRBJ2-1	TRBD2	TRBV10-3	TGTGCCATCAGTGAGTCGATGGCGGGAGACTACAATGAGCAGTTCTTC	CAISESMAGDYNEQFF
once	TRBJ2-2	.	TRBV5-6	TGTGCCAGCAGCTTGGGGGCAGAACGGAACACCGGGGAGCTGTTTTTT	CASSLGAERNTGELFF
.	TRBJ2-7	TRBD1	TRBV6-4	TGTGCCAGCAGGTCTCGGAACCTTGGGACAGGGGCTACCTACGAGCAGTACTTC	CASRSRNLGTGATYEQYF
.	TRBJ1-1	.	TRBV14	TGTGCCAGCAGCCAAGTAGATGCGCTGAACACTGAAGCTTTCTTT	CASSQVDALNTEAFF
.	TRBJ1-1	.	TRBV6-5	TGTGCCAGCAGGAGCACCACAGGGAGGAGTTCTGAAGCTTTCTTT	CASRSTTGRSSEAFF
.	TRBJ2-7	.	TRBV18	TGTGCCAGCTCACCCAATCCCCGAGGCGGCGAGCAGTACTTC	CASSPNPRGGEQYF
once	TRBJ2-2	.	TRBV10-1	TGCGCCAGCAGTGAACATCAAAACACCGGGGAGCTGTTTTTT	CASSEHQNTGELFF
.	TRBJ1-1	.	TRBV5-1	TGCGCCAGCAGCTCATCAGGGGATTCCATGAACACTGAAGCTTTCTTT	CASSSSGDSMNTEAFF
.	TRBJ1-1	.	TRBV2	TGTGCCAGCAAACGACAGCCCACGATGAACACTGAAGCTTTCTTT	CASKRQPTMNTEAFF
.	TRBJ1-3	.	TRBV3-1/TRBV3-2	TGTGCCAGCAGCCAGATTATATCCTACTCTGGAAACACCATATATTTT	CASSQIISYSGNTIYF
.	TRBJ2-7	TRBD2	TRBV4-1	TGCGCCAGCAGCCAAGATATAGCGGGAGGAGCACCCGGGGAGCAGTACTTC	CASSQDIAGGAPGEQYF
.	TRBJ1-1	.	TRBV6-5	TGTGCCAGCAGCCAAGGGCCTACTGAAGCTTTCTTT	CASSQGPTEAFF
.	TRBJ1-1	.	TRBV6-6	TGTGCCAGCACCCTGAACACTGAAGCTTTCTTT	CASTLNTEAFF
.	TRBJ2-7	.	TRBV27	TGTGCCAGCAGTTTATCGGGACCCCCCTACGAGCAGTACTTC	CASSLSGPPYEQYF
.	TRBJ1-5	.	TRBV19	TGTGCCAGTAGTATGGGGTTAGGGGTGGGTCAGCCCCAGCATTTT	CASSMGLGVGQPQHF
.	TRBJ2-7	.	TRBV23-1	TGCGCCAGCAGTCAGCCCGTCCCGTCGGGGGAGCCTGCCTACGAGCAGTACTTC	CASSQPVPSGEPAYEQYF
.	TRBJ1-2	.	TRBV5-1	TGCGCCAGCAGCTTGGCCCCGGACAGCAACTATGGCTACACCTTC	CASSLAPDSNYGYTF
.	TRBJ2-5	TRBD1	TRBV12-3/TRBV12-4	TGTGCCAGCAGTTGGGACAGGATGGAGACCCAGTACTTC	CASSWDRMETQYF
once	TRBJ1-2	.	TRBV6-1	TGTGCCAGCAGTGAAGCCGGGTCAGCTCCGGGGTATGGCTACACCTTC	CASSEAGSAPGYGYTF
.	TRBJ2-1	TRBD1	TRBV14	TGTGCCAGCAGCCAGCTACCGGGACAGGGCTCCGATGAGCAGTTCTTC	CASSQLPGQGSDEQFF
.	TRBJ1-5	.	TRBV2	TGTGCCAGCAGTGGGAGTTACAATCAGCCCCAGCATTTT	CASSGSYNQPQHF
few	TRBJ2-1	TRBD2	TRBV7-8	TGTGCCAGCAGCTTTAGACTAGCGGGAAGGGGCAATGAGCAGTTCTTC	CASSFRLAGRGNEQFF
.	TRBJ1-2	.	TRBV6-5	TGTGCCAGCAGGAACCAGTCACACTATGGCTACACCTTC	CASRNQSHYGYTF
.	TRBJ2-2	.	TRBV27	TGTGCCAGCGGATTACAGGGCGCCACCGGGGAGCTGTTTTTT	CASGLQGATGELFF
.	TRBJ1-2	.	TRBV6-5	TGTGCCAGCAGCTTCCTGCTCCACTATGGCTACACCTTC	CASSFLLHYGYTF
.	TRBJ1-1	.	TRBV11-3	TGTGCCAGCAGCTTACAGGAGGGCACTGAAGCTTTCTTT	CASSLQEGTEAFF
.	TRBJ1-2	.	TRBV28	TGTGCCAGCAGCTTAACACGGGTCTGGGGCTACACCTTC	CASSLTRVWGYTF
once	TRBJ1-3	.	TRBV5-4	TGTGCCAGCAGCTTCGGGGTCGGCTCTGGAAACACCATATATTTT	CASSFGVGSGNTIYF
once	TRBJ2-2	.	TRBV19	TGTGCCAGTAGTAAAGAAGGGAACACCGGGGAGCTGTTTTTT	CASSKEGNTGELFF
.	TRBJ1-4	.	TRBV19	TGTGCCAGTAGTACCACGGGGCTCGGTGAAAAACTGTTTTTT	CASSTTGLGEKLFF
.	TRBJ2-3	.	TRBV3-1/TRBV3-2	TGTGCCAGCAGCCAAGGGGGGGTAGATACGCAGTATTTT	CASSQGGVDTQYF
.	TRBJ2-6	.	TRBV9	TGTGCCAGCAGCGGGTATTCCAGCTCTGGGGCCAACGTCCTGACTTTC	CASSGYSSSGANVLTF
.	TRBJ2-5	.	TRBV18	TGTGCCAGCTCACCACCGAACCAAGAGACCCAGTACTTC	CASSPPNQETQYF
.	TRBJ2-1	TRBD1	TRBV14	TGTGCCAGCAGCCTTCGACAGGGAGTAACGAATGAGCAGTTCTTC	CASSLRQGVTNEQFF
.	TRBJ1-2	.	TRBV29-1	TGCAGCGTTGGACAGTACTATGGCTACACCTTC	CSVGQYYGYTF
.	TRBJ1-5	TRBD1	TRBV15	TGTGCCACCAGCCGCCATGCACAGGGGTTCGGTCAGCCCCAGCATTTT	CATSRHAQGFGQPQHF
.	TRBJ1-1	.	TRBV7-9	TGTGCCATCACCGGGCAGCCGAACACTGAAGCTTTCTTT	CAITGQPNTEAFF
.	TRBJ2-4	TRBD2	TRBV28	TGTGCCAGCAGTTCTAGCGGGAGATTCAAAAACATTCAGTACTTC	CASSSSGRFKNIQYF
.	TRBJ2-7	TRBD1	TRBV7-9	TGTGCCAGCAGTTTCCCGGGACAGGGGATTTACGAGCAGTACTTC	CASSFPGQGIYEQYF
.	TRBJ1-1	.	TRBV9	TGTGCCAGCAGCGCCGGCCCGAGGGTAGGGACTGAAGCTTTCTTT	CASSAGPRVGTEAFF